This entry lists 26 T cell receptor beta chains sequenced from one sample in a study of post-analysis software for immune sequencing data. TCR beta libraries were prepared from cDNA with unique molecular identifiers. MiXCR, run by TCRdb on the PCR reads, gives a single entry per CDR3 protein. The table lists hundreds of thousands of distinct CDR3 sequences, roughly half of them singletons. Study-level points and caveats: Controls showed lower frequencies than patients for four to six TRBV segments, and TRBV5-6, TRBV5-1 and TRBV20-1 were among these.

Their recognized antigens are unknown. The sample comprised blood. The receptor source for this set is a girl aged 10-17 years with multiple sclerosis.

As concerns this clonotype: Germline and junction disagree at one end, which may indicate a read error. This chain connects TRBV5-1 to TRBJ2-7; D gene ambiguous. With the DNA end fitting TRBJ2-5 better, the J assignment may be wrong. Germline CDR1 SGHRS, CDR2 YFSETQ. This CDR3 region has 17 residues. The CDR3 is CASSLAAERRLQGTQYF. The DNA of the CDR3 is TGCGCCAGCAGCTTGGCGGCAGAGAGGCGTCTTCAAGGGACCCAGTACTTC.

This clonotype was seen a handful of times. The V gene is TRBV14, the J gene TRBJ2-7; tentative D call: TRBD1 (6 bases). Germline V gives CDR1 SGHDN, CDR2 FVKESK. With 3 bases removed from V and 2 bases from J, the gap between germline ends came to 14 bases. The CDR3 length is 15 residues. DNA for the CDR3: TGTGCCAGCAGCCAGGCCGACAGGCCAACCTACGAGCAGTACTTC. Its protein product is CASSQADRPTYEQYF.

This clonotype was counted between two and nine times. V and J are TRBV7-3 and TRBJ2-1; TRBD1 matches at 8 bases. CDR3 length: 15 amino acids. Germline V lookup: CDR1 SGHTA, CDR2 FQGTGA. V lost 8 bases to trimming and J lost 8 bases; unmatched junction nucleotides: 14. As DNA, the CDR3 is TGTGCCAGCGGCCGACCGGGCAGGGGGCTGCATGAGCAGTTCTTC. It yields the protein CASGRPGRGLHEQFF. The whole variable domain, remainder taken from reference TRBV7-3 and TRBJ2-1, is GAGVSQTPSNKVTEKGKYVELRCDPISGHTALYWYRQSLGQGPEFLIYFQGTGAADDSGLPNDRFFAVRPEGSVSTLKIQRTERGDSAVYLCASGRPGRGLHEQFFGPGTRLTVL.

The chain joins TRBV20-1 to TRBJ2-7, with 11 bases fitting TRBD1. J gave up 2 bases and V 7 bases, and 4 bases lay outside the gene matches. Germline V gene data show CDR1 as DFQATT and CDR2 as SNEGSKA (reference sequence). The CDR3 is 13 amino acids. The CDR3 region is CSGDRGGAYEQYF. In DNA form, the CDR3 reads TGCAGTGGGGACAGGGGGGGTGCCTACGAGCAGTACTTC.

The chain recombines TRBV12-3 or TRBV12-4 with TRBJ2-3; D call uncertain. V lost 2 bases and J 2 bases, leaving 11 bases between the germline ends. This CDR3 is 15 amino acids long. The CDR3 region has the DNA TGTGCCAGCAGTTTATTAGTTGGGGACACAGATACGCAGTATTTT. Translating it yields CASSLLVGDTDTQYF.

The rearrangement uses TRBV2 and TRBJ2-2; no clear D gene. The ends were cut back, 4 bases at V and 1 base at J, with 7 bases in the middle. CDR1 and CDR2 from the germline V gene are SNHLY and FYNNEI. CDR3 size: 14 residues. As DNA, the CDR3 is TGTGCCAGCAGTGTTGACGGGAACACCGGGGAGCTGTTTTTT. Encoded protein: CASSVDGNTGELFF.

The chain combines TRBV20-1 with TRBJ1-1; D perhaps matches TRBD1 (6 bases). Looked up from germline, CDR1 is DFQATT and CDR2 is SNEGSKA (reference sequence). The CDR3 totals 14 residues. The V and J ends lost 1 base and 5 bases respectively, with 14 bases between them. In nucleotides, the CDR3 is TGCAGTGCTAGAGCTGGACAGTTAGTGACTGAAGCTTTCTTT. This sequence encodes CSARAGQLVTEAFF.

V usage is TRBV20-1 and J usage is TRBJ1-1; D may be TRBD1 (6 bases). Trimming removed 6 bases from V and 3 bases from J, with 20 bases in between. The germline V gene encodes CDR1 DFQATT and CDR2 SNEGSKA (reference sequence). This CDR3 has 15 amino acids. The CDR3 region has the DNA TGCAGTGCCTTTGGGGGGGCGGACGCTCACACTGAAGCTTTCTTT. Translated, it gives CSAFGGADAHTEAFF.

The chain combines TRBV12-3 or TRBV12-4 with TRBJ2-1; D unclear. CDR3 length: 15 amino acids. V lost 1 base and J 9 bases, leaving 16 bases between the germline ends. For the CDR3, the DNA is TGTGCCAGCAGTTTAGGAACGGACCGTAATGCTGAGCAGTTCTTC. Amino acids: CASSLGTDRNAEQFF.

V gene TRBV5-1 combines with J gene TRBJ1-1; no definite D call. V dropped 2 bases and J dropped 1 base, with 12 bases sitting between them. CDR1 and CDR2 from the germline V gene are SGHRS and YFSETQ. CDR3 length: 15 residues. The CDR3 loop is CASSLGSQPNTEAFF. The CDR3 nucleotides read TGCGCCAGCAGCTTAGGGAGCCAACCGAACACTGAAGCTTTCTTT. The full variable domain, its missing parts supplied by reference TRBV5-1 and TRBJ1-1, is KAGVTQTPRYLIKTRGQQVTLSCSPISGHRSVSWYQQTPGQGLQFLFEYFSETQRNKGNFPGRFSGRQFSNSRSEMNVSTLELGDSALYLCASSLGSQPNTEAFFGQGTRLTVV.

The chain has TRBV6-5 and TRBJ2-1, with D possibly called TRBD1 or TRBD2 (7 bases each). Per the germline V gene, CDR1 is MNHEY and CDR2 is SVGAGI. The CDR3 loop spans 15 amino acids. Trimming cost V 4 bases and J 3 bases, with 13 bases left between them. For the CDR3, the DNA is TGTGCCAGCAGTTCGGCAGGGGGGGACTACAATGAGCAGTTCTTC. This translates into CASSSAGGDYNEQFF.

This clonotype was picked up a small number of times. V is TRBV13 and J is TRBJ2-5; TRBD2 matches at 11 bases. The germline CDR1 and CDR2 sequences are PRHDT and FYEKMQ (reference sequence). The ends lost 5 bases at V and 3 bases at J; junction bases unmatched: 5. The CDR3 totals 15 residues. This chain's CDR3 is CASSPGLAAEETQYF. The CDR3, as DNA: TGTGCCAGCAGCCCGGGACTAGCGGCAGAAGAGACCCAGTACTTC.

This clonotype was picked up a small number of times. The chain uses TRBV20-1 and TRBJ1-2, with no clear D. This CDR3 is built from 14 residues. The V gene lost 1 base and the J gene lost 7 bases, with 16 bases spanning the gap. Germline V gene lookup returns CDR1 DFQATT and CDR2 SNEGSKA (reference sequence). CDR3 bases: TGCAGTGCTAGAGGTAGCATCTCGCTGGGTGGCTACACCTTC. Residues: CSARGSISLGGYTF.

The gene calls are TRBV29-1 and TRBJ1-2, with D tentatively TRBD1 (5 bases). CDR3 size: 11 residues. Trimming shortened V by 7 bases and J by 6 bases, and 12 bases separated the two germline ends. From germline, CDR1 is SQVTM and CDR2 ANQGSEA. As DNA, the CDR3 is TGCAGCGAAAGTCAGGGCAATGGCTACACCTTC. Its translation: CSESQGNGYTF.

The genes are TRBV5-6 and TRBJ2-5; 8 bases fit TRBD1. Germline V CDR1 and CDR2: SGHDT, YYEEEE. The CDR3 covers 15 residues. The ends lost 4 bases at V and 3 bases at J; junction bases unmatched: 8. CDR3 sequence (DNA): TGTGCCAGCAGCATCCCAGGGGGCCAGGAAGAGACCCAGTACTTC. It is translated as CASSIPGGQEETQYF.

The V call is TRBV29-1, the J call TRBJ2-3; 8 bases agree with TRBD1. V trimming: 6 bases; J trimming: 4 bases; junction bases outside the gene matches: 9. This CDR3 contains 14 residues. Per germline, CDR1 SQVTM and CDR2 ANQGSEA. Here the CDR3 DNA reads TGCAGCGTAAGGGACAGGTTGTGGGCAGATACGCAGTATTTT. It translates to CSVRDRLWADTQYF.

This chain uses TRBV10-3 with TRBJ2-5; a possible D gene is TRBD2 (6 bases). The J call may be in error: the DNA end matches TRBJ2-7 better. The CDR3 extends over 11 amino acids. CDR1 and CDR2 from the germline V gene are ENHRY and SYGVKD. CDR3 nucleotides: TGTGCCATCGGGACTTTCTACGAGCAGTACTTC. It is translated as CAIGTFYEQYF.

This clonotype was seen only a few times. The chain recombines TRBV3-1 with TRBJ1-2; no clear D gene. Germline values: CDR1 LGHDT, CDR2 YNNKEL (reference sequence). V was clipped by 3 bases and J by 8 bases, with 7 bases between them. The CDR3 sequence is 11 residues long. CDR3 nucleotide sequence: TGTGCCAGCAGCCAGGAGTGGGGCTACACCTTC. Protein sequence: CASSQEWGYTF.

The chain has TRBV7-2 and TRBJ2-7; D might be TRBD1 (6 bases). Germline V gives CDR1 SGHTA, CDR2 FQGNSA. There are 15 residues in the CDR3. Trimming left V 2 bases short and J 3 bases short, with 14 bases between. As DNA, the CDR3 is TGTGCCAGCAGCTTAAATCCTACAGGGAGCTACGAGCAGTACTTC. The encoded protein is CASSLNPTGSYEQYF.

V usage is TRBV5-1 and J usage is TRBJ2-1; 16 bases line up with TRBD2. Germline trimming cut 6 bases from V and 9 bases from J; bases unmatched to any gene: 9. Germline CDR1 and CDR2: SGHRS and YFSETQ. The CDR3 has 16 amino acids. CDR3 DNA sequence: TGCGCCAGCACCTTACAAGGGACTAGCGGGAGGGGTGAGCAGTTCTTC. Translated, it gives CASTLQGTSGRGEQFF.

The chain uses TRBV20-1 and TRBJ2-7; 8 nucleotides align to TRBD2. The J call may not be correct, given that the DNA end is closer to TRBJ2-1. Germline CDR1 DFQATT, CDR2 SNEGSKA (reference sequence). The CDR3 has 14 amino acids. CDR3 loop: CSAPKRGPGEEQFF. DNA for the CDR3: TGCAGTGCTCCGAAGCGGGGGCCGGGTGAGGAGCAGTTCTTC.

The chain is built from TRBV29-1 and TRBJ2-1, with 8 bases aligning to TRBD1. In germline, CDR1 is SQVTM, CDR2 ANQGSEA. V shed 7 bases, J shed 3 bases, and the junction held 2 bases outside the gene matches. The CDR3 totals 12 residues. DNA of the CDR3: TGCAGCGGACAGGGGATCTACAATGAGCAGTTCTTC. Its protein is CSGQGIYNEQFF.

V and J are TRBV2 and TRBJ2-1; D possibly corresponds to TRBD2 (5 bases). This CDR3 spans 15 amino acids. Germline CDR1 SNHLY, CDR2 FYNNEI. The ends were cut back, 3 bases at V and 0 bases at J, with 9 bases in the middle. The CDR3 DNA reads TGTGCCAGCAGTGACCCGGGGAGCTCCTACAATGAGCAGTTCTTC. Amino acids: CASSDPGSSYNEQFF.

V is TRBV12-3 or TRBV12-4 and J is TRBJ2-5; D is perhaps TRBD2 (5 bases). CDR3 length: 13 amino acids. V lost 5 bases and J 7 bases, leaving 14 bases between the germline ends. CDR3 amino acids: CASSPSSAGTQYF. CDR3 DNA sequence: TGTGCCAGCAGTCCCTCGAGCGCGGGGACCCAGTACTTC.

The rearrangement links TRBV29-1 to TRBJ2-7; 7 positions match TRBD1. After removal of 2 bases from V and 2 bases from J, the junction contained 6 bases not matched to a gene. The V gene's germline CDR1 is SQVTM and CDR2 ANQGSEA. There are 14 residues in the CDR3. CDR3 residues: CSVEKGQGAYEQYF. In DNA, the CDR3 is TGCAGCGTTGAAAAGGGTCAGGGGGCCTACGAGCAGTACTTC.

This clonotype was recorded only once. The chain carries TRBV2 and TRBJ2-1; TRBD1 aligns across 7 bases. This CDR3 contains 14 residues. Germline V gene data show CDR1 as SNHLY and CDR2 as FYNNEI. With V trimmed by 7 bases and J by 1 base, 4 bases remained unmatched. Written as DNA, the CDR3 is TGTGCCAGCACCGGGACAGAATCCTACAATGAGCAGTTCTTC. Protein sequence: CASTGTESYNEQFF.